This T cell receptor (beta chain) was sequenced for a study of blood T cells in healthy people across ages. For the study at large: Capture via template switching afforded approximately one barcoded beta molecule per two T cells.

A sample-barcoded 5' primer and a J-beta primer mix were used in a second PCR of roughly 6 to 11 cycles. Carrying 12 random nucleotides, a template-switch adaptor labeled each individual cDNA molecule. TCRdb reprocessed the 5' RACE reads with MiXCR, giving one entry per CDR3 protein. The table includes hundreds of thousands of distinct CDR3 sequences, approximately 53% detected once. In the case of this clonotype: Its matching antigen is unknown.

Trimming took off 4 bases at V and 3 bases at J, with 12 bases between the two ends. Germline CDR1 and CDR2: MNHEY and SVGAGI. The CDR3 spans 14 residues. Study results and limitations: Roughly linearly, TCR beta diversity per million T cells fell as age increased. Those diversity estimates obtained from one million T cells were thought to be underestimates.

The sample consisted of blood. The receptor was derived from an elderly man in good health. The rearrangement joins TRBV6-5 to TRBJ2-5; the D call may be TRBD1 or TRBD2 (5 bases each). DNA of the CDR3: TGTGCCAGCAGTTTGACGGGGACGAAAGAGACCCAGTACTTC. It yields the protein CASSLTGTKETQYF.